Sequencing of this TCR beta chain was carried out in a study of shared clonotypes between healthy human individuals. The V gene's germline CDR1 is SGDLS and CDR2 YYNGEE. V lost 0 bases to trimming and J lost 4 bases, with 7 bases between them. There are 13 residues in the CDR3. This clone turned up a few times. Its matching antigen is unknown. Points from the study as a whole: Naive subsets typically showed greater estimated richness than memory subsets.

Clones were sequenced by immunoSEQ multiplex PCR, and TCRdb holds only the in-frame ones, with some missing. The sample consists of about 120,000 clones, roughly 70% of them appearing once. The J gene is TRBJ1-2, the V gene TRBV9, with D perhaps matching TRBD1 (6 bases). The specimen sequenced was memory CD8+ T cells sorted from blood. This sample's subset: CD45RO+ cells pooled with CCR7-negative TemRA cells. This receptor was identified in a woman in her twenties or thirties in good health. This CDR3 is CASSVGGAYGYTF. The CDR3 DNA reads TGTGCCAGCAGCGTAGGGGGGGCCTATGGCTACACCTTC. The variable domain in full, with the rest retrieved from reference TRBV9 and TRBJ1-2, is DSGVTQTPKHLITATGQRVTLRCSPRSGDLSVYWYQQSLDQGLQFLIQYYNGEERAKGNILERFSAQQFPDLHSELNLSSLELGDSALYFCASSVGGAYGYTFGSGTRLTVV.